This T cell receptor (beta chain) was identified during a study of CXCR3-negative and CXCR3-positive naive CD8 T cells. Study at large: About 150 million TRB reads were obtained in total, which works out to about 1.5 +/- 0.3 million per library.

Triplicate sorts of 250,000 to 350,000 cells per CD8+ subset. Points from the study as a whole: Within a donor, both naive subsets shared TRBV-TRBJ usage, unlike memory cells. Expression of CXCR3 was partially reduced after cryopreservation, and fresh PBMCs were used in most assays. TRB CDR3s were more hydrophobic in CXCR3-positive than in CXCR3-negative naive cells.

Regarding this clonotype: Its antigen is still unknown.

The CDR3 has 16 amino acids. Through 5' RACE with UMI labels, the TRB cDNA libraries were prepared. No DNA is given; TCRdb re-called the 5' RACE reads and lists each CDR3 protein once. The table for this sample gives some 68,000 distinct CDR3 sequences. Sequenced: naive CXCR3+ CD8+ T cells from blood. The subset here: CD45RO-CCR7+CD27+CD95- naive CD8+ T cells expressing CXCR3 (TNR3+). The sequence was obtained from a human donor in good health. Some clones in this sample may be carry-over from other donors' samples. This chain connects TRBV12-3 or TRBV12-4 to TRBJ1-4. The CDR3 sequence: CASSLGGSATNEKLFF.